Below, 13 T cell receptor beta chains from the same sample are listed, as sequenced in a study of blood T cell repertoires in COVID-19. Sequencing used immunoSEQ multiplex PCR; TCRdb keeps in-frame clones, though not all of them. Among roughly 190,000 clones listed, approximately 80% were seen once. The sequenced sample consisted of peripheral blood. The receptors originated from an older woman with COVID-19, enrolled during active disease.

The gene calls are TRBV3-1 (or the pseudogene TRBV3-2) and TRBJ2-1; possible D gene TRBD1, 6 bases. Trimming left V 3 bases short and J 2 bases short, with 14 bases between. Looked up from germline, CDR1 is LGHDT and CDR2 is YNNKEL (reference sequence). The CDR3 is 16 amino acids. The DNA of the CDR3 is TGTGCCAGCAGCCAGTCCTTGGGGGCGGCCTACAATGAGCAGTTCTTC. Encoded protein: CASSQSLGAAYNEQFF.

The J gene is TRBJ1-6, the V gene TRBV9; 9 bases are shared with TRBD1. Trimming at V came to 3 bases and at J to 10 bases, leaving 5 bases not matched to a gene. Looked up from germline, CDR1 is SGDLS and CDR2 is YYNGEE. The CDR3 has 14 residues. CDR3 DNA sequence: TGTGCCAGCAGCGAAGGGGACAGGGCCTCACCCCTCCACTTT. Translation gives CASSEGDRASPLHF.

This chain connects TRBV24-1 to TRBJ1-1, with D perhaps matching TRBD1 (5 bases). This CDR3 region has 14 residues. Germline CDR1 is KGHDR and CDR2 is SFDVKD. With 2 bases removed from V and 3 bases from J, the gap between germline ends came to 9 bases. The CDR3 is CATSDSGEHTEAFF. The CDR3 coding sequence is TGTGCCACCAGTGATTCGGGGGAGCACACTGAAGCTTTCTTT.

The V call is TRBV5-6, the J call TRBJ1-2; unclear D gene. CDR1 and CDR2 (germline): SGHDT, YYEEEE. The CDR3 runs to 14 residues. Trimming took off 2 bases at V and 0 bases at J, with 8 bases between the two ends. The CDR3 nucleotides are TGTGCCAGCAGCTTTAATATAGCTAACTATGGCTACACCTTC. Translation gives CASSFNIANYGYTF. The full variable domain, rest sourced from reference TRBV5-6 and TRBJ1-2, is DAGVTQSPTHLIKTRGQQVTLRCSPKSGHDTVSWYQQALGQGPQFIFQYYEEEERQRGNFPDRFSGHQFPNYSSELNVNALLLGDSALYLCASSFNIANYGYTFGSGTRLTVV.

The chain has TRBV2 and TRBJ2-1, with 10 bases identical to TRBD2. V lost 5 bases, J lost 9 bases, and 10 bases stayed unmatched. The germline CDR1 and CDR2 sequences are SNHLY and FYNNEI. This CDR3 comprises 15 residues. As DNA, the CDR3 is TGTGCCAGCAGTCCCGGGACTAGCGCTTCCACTGAGCAGTTCTTC. As protein: CASSPGTSASTEQFF.

Here the CDR3 DNA reads TGTGCCACCAGTGGCGGGGTCAATGAGCAGTTCTTC. Translation gives CATSGGVNEQFF. V and J are TRBV24-1 and TRBJ2-1; D may be TRBD2 (6 bases). There are 12 residues in the CDR3. Trimming removed 5 bases at V and 6 bases at J, with 7 bases between. Per the germline V gene, CDR1 is KGHDR and CDR2 is SFDVKD.

The CDR3 DNA is TGTGCCAGCAGCTCGTACGGGACAGGGGAGTACGTC. It translates to CASSSYGTGEYV. This chain links TRBV5-6 with TRBJ2-7, with 10 positions matching TRBD1. The V gene's germline CDR1 is SGHDT and CDR2 YYEEEE. The CDR3 totals 12 residues. The ends lost 3 bases at V and 11 bases at J; junction bases unmatched: 5.

V and J are TRBV27 and TRBJ1-1; 9 bases agree with TRBD1. With 6 bases clipped from V and 4 bases from J, the junction kept 6 bases outside the gene matches. CDR1 and CDR2 from the germline V gene are MNHEY and SMNVEV (reference sequence). The CDR3 loop spans 14 amino acids. The CDR3 region has the DNA TGTGCCAGCAGGGCGACAGGGGGGGGCACTGAAGCTTTCTTT. This encodes CASRATGGGTEAFF.

This chain uses TRBV28 with TRBJ1-5; TRBD1 matches at 9 bases. In germline, CDR1 is MDHEN, CDR2 SYDVKM. The CDR3 totals 17 residues. V was pared by 4 bases and J by 2 bases, with 9 bases of the junction left unmatched. CDR3 sequence: CASSSGQGRLGNQPQHF. The CDR3 region has the DNA TGTGCCAGCAGTTCGGGACAGGGTCGTTTGGGCAATCAGCCCCAGCATTTT.

V and J are TRBV13 and TRBJ1-6; 9 nucleotides agree with TRBD1. This CDR3 region has 16 residues. J was trimmed by 9 bases and V by 5 bases; bases with no gene match: 11. The germline CDR1 and CDR2 sequences are PRHDT and FYEKMQ (reference sequence). The chain's CDR3 is CASSRLSGTGTSPLHF. CDR3 DNA sequence: TGTGCCAGCAGCAGATTATCCGGGACAGGGACTTCACCCCTCCACTTT.

Regarding this clone: Other nucleotide sequences in the sample specify the same CDR3. The chain couples TRBV2 to TRBJ1-1, with a weak D call TRBD1 (6 bases). Trimming took 6 bases from V and 0 from J, leaving 8 bases between them. Germline CDR1 is SNHLY and CDR2 is FYNNEI. CDR3 length: 13 residues. Here the CDR3 DNA reads TGTGCCAGCAGGGGACAAATGAACACTGAAGCTTTCTTT. Its translation: CASRGQMNTEAFF.

The J gene is TRBJ2-3, the V gene TRBV9; 9 positions match TRBD2. This CDR3 has 16 amino acids. Germline CDR1 is SGDLS and CDR2 is YYNGEE. V shed 4 bases and J 3 bases; nucleotides not matched to a gene: 9. The CDR3 sequence: CASSTRSGSWTDTQYF. CDR3 nucleotide sequence: TGTGCCAGCAGCACGCGTAGCGGGAGTTGGACAGATACGCAGTATTTT.

This clone was found once. The chain's CDR3 is CASSLAGVGTGELFF. The CDR3 nucleotides read TGTGCCAGCAGCTTAGCGGGAGTCGGTACCGGGGAGCTGTTTTTT. The rearrangement uses TRBV6-6 and TRBJ2-2; 9 nucleotides match TRBD2. Trimming took 6 bases from V and 5 from J; bases not matched to a gene: 7. The germline V gene has CDR1 MNHNY and CDR2 SVGAGI (reference sequence). This CDR3 contains 15 residues.